This T cell receptor (beta chain) originates from a study of identical twins. The V end was cut by 3 bases, the J end by 7 bases, with 19 bases between. The CDR3 sequence is 16 residues long. Germline loops: CDR1 SGDLS, CDR2 YYNGEE. One entry per CDR3 protein results from TCRdb running MiXCR on the 5' RACE reads. Here the sample spans approximately 210,000 distinct CDR3 sequences, over 5% being singletons. This clonotype was counted a few times. This same sample was also part of a study on T cells expressing NK-cell markers.

The material sequenced was CD8+ T cells sorted from blood. The rearrangement joins TRBV9 to TRBJ2-2; tentative D call: TRBD1 (6 bases). This TCR derives from a woman aged 18-29 years in good health. The CDR3 DNA follows: TGTGCCAGCAGCGAGCAGGGGACGAGTGAACTCGGGGAGCTGTTTTTT. It translates to CASSEQGTSELGELFF.